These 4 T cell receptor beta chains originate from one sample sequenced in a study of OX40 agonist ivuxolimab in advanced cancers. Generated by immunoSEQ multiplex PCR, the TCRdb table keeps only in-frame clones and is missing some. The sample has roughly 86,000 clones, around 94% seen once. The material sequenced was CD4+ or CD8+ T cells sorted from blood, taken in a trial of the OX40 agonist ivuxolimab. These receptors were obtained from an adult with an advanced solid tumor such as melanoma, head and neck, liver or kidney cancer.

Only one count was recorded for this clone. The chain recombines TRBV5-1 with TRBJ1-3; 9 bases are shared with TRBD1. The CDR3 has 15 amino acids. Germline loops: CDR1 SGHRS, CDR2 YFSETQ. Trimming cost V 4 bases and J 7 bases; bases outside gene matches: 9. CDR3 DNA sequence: TGCGCCAGCAGCGCCCCGGACAGGGGTTCGAACACCATATATTTT. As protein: CASSAPDRGSNTIYF.

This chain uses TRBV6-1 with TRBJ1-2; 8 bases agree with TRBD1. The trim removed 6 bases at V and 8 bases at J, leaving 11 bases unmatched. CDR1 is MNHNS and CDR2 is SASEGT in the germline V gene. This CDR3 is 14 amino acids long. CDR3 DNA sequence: TGTGCCAGCAGCTTCGAGGACAGGGCAAGAGGCTACACCTTC. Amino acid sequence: CASSFEDRARGYTF.

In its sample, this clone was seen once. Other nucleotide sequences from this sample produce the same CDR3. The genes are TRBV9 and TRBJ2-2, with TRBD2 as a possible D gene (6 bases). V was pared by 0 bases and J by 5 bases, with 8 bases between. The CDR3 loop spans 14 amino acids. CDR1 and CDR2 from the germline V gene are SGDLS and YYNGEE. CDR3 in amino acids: CASSVGGGTGELFF. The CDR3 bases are TGTGCCAGCAGCGTAGGTGGGGGGACCGGGGAGCTGTTTTTT.

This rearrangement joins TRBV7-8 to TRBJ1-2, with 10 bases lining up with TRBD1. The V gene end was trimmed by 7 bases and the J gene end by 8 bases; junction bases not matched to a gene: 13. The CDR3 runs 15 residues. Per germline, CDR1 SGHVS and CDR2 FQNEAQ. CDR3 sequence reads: CASTTGTGADSGYTF. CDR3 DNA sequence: TGTGCCAGCACCACCGGGACAGGGGCGGACTCCGGCTACACCTTC.